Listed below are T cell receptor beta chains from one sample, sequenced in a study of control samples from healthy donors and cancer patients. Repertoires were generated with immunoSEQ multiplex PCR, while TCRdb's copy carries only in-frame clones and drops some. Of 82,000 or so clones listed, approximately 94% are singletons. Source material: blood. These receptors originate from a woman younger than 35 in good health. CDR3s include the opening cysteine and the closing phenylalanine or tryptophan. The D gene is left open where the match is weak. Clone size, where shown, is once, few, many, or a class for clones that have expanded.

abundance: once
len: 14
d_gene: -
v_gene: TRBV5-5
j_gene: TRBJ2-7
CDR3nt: TGTGCCAGCAGCTTGGAGTTGAACTCCTACGAGCAGTACTTC
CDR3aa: CASSLELNSYEQYF

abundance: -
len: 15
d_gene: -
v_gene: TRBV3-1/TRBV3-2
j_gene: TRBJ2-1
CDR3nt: TGTGCCAGCAGCCAACCGGTGAGCTCCTACAATGAGCAGTTCTTC
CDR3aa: CASSQPVSSYNEQFF

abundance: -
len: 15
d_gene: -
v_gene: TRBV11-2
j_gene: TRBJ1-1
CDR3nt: TGTGCCAGCAGCCCGCGGACCGGAGGGAACACTGAAGCTTTCTTT
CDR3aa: CASSPRTGGNTEAFF

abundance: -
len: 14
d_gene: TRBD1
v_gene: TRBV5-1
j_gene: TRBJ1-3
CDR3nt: TGCGCCAGCAGCAGACAGGGGCCTGGAAACACCATATATTTT
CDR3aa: CASSRQGPGNTIYF

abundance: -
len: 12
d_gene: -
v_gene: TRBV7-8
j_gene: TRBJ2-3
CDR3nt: TGTGCCAGCAGCCCGAACACAGATACGCAGTATTTT
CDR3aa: CASSPNTDTQYF

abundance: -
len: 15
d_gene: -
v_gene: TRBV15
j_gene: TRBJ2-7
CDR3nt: TGTGCCACCAGCAGAGCAACAGTAGGTTACTACGAGCAGTACTTC
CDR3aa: CATSRATVGYYEQYF

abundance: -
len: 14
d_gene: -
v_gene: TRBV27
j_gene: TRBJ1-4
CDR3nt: TGTGCCAGCAGCCCGGGGTTAAAAGGCGAAAAACTGTTTTTT
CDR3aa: CASSPGLKGEKLFF

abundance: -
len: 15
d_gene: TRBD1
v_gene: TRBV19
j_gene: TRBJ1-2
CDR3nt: TGTGCCAGTAGCCCGACCGGACAGGGGGACTATGGCTACACCTTC
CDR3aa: CASSPTGQGDYGYTF

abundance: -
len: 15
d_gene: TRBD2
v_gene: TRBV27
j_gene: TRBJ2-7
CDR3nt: TGTGCCAGCAGTTTAACAGGACTAGCGCCCTACGAGCAGTACTTC
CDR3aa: CASSLTGLAPYEQYF

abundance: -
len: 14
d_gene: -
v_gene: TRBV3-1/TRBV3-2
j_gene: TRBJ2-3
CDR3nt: TGTGCCAGCAGCCAAGAACGACATGGACTAACGCAGTATTTT
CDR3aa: CASSQERHGLTQYF

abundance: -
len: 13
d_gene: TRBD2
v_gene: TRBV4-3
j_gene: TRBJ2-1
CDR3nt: TGCGCCAGCAGCCAAGAGGGAGGGAGTCCGCAGTTCTTC
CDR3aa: CASSQEGGSPQFF

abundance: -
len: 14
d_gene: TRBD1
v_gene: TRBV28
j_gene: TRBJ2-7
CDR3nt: TGTGCCAGCAGTAAAAAAACCGGGGGACAGGTGCGTTACTTC
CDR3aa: CASSKKTGGQVRYF

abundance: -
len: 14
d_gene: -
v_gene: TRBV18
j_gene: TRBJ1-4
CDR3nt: TGTGCCAGCTCACCAGGGCAGAACGTTGAAAAACTGTTTTTT
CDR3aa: CASSPGQNVEKLFF

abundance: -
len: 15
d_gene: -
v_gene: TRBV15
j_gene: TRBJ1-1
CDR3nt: TGTGCCACCAGCAGAACCACCGAGCTCGACTTAGGGGCTTTCTTT
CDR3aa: CATSRTTELDLGAFF

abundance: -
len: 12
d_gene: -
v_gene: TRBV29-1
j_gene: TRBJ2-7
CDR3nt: TGCAGCGTCGAGGACACGACCTACGAGCAGTACTTC
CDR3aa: CSVEDTTYEQYF

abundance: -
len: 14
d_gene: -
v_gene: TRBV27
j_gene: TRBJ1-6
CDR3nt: TGTGCCAGCACCACAGGCCGACCAGGCTCACCCCTCCACTTT
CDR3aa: CASTTGRPGSPLHF

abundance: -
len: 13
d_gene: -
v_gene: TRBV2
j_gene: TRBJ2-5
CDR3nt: TGTGCCAGCAGTGCTCCCGGGGAAGAGACCCAGTACTTC
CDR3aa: CASSAPGEETQYF

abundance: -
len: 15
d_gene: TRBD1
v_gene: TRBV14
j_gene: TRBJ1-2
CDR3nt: TGTGCCAGCAGCCAAGTCGGGACAGGGGTATATGGCTACACCTTC
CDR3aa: CASSQVGTGVYGYTF

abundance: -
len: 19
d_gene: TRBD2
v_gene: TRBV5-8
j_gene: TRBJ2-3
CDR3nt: TGTGCCAGCAGCCGCTCAGGGACTAGCGGGGGCATTAGCACAGATACGCAGTATTTT
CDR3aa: CASSRSGTSGGISTDTQYF

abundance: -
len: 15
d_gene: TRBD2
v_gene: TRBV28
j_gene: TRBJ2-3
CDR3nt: TGTGCCAGCAGTGCGGGAGTCCGGTCCACAGATACGCAGTATTTT
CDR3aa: CASSAGVRSTDTQYF

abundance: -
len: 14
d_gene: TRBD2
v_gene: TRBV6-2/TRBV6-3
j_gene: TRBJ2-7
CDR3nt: TGTGCCAGCACTAACTCGGGGGGCTCCTACGAGCAGTACTTC
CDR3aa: CASTNSGGSYEQYF

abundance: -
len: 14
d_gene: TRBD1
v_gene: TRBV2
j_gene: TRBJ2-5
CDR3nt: TGTGCCAGCGATCCGGGACAGATCGTGGAGACCCAGTACTTC
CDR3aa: CASDPGQIVETQYF

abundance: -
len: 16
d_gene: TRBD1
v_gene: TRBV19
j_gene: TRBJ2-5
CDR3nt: TGTGCCAGTAGGCAGGACTCGGGACAGGGCCAAGAGACCCAGTACTTC
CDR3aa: CASRQDSGQGQETQYF

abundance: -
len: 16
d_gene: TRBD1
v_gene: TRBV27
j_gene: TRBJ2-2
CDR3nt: TGTGCCAGCAGTGCAGGGCAGGGGGCGCGGGGCGGGGAGCTGTTTTTT
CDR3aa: CASSAGQGARGGELFF

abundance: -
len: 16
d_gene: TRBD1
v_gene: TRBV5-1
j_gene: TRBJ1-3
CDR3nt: TGCGCCAGCAGCTTGGGGACAGGCAACTCTGGAAACACCATATATTTT
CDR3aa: CASSLGTGNSGNTIYF

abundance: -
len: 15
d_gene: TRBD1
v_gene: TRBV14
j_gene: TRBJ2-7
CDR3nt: TGTGCCAGCAGCCAAGTGCAGGGGGCCTACTACGAGCAGTACTTC
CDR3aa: CASSQVQGAYYEQYF

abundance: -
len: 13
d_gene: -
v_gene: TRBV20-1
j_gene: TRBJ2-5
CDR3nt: TGCAGTGCTAGTTGGACGAACCAAGAGACCCAGTACTTC
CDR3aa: CSASWTNQETQYF

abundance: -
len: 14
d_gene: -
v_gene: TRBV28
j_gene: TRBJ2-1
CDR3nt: TGTGCCAGCACGGAAGGGTCGGGGTACAATGAGCAGTTCTTC
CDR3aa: CASTEGSGYNEQFF

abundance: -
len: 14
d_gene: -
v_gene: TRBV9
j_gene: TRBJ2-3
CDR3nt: TGTGCCAGCGGTGGCAGGATTGGGCCAGATACGCAGTATTTT
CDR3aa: CASGGRIGPDTQYF

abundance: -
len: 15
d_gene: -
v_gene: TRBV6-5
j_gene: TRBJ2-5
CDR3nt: TGTGCCAGCAGCCGGTCCGGTGTTGGTCAAGAGACCCAGTACTTC
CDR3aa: CASSRSGVGQETQYF

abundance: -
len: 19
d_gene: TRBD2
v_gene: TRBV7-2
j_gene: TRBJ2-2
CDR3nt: TGTGCCAGCAGCTTAGACCCGTTACTAGCGGGGGGAAGAACCGGGGAGCTGTTTTTT
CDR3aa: CASSLDPLLAGGRTGELFF

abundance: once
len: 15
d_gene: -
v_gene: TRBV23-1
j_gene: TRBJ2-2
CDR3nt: TGCGCCAGCAGTCACAATGGACGGGACCCCGGGGAGCTGTTTTTT
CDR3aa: CASSHNGRDPGELFF

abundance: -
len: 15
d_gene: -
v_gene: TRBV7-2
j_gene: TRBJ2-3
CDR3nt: TGTGCCAGCAGACCGGGGGGCCCCGATTCAGATACGCAGTATTTT
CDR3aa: CASRPGGPDSDTQYF

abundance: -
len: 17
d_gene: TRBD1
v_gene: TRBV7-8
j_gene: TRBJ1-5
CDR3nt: TGTGCCAGCAGCTTAGCGGGGACAGGGGTGAACAATCAGCCCCAGCATTTT
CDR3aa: CASSLAGTGVNNQPQHF

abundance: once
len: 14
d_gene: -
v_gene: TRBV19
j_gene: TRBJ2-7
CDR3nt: TGTGCCAGTAGCCCGGGCGGGGTGAACTACGAGCAGTACTTC
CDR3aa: CASSPGGVNYEQYF

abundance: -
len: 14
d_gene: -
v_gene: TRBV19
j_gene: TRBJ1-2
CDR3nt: TGTGCCAGTGGGAGAGCGGGGGGCAACTATGGCTACACCTTC
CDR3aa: CASGRAGGNYGYTF

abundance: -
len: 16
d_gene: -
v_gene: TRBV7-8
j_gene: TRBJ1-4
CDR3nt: TGTGCCAGCAGCTTTATTAGGGTTGCAACTAATGAAAAACTGTTTTTT
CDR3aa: CASSFIRVATNEKLFF

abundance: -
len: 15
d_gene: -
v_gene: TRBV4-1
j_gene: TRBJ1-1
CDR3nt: TGCGCCAGCAGCGAAGGTCACTGGGATAACACTGCCCCTTTCTTT
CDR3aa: CASSEGHWDNTAPFF

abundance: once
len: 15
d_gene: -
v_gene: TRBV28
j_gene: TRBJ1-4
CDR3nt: TGTGCCAGCAGTTCAGACCGGGATCCAAGGAAGGAACTGTTTTTT
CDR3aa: CASSSDRDPRKELFF

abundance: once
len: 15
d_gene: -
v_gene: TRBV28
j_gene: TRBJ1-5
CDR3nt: TGTGCCAGCAGCAGGGGCGGCGCAAGCAATCAGCCCCAGCATTTT
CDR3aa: CASSRGGASNQPQHF

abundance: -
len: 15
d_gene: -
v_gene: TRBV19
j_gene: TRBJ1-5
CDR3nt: TGTGCCAGTAGTGGGCCCCTGAGGGGTAGTCAGCCCCAGCATTTT
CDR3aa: CASSGPLRGSQPQHF

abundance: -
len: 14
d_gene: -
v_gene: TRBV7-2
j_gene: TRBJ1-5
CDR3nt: TGTGCCAGCAGCTTAGGGCCCGGAGGTCAGCCCCAGCATTTT
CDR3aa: CASSLGPGGQPQHF

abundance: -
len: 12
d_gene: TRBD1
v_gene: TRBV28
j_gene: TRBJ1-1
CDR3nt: TGTGCCAGCAGTTGGGCCACAGGGGAGGCTTTCTTT
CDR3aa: CASSWATGEAFF

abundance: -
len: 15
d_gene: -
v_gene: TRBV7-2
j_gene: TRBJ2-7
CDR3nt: TGTGCCAGCAGCTTAGAACCTCAAAGCTCCTACGAGCAGTACTTC
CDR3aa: CASSLEPQSSYEQYF

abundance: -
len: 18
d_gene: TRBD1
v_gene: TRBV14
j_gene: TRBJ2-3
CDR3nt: TGTGCCAGCAGCCAATTTGACGGGACAGGGGGGGGCACAGATACGCAGTATTTT
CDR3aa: CASSQFDGTGGGTDTQYF

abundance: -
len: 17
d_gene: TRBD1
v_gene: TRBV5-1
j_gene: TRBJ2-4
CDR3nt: TGCGCCAGCAGCACAAGACAGGGGGCCGGCGGCGAAAACATTCAGTACTTC
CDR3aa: CASSTRQGAGGENIQYF

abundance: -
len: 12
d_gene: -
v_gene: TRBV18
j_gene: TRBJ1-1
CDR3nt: TGTGCCAGCTCACCGGGGGCCGCTGAAGCTTTCTTT
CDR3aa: CASSPGAAEAFF

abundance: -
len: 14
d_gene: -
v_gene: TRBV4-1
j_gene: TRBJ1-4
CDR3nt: TGCGCCAGCAGGGACAGCCCAAAACGGGAAAAACTGTTTTTT
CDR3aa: CASRDSPKREKLFF

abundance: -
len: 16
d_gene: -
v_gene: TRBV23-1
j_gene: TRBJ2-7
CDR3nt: TGCGCCAGCAGTCAATCAGGCCGGCTGGGGTCCTACGAGCAGTACTTC
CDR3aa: CASSQSGRLGSYEQYF

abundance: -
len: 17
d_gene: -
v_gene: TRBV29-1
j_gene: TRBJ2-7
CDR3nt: TGCAGCGTTGAAGTCCCGGGTAATTGGTTGAGCTCCTACGAGCAGTACTTC
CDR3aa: CSVEVPGNWLSSYEQYF

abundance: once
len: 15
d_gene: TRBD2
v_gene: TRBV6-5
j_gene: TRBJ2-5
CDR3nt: TGTGCCAGCAGTAGTCTAGCGGGAGTCCGAGAGACCCAGTACTTC
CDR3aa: CASSSLAGVRETQYF

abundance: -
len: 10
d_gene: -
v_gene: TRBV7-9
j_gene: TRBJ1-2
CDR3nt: TGTGCCATACAGGCTTATGGCTACACCTTC
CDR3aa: CAIQAYGYTF

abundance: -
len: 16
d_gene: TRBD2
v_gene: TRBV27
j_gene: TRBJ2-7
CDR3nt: TGTGCCAGCAGTTCGCCTAGCGGGAGTGGAGGGTACGAGCAGTACTTC
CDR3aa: CASSSPSGSGGYEQYF

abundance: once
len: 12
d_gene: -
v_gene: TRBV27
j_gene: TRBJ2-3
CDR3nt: TGTGCCAGCAGTTTGAACACAGATGCGCAGTATTTT
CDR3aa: CASSLNTDAQYF

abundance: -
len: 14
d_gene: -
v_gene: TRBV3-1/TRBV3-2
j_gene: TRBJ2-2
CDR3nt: TGTGCCAGCAGCCAAGGGGGTGGCACCGGGGAGCTGTTTTTT
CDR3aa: CASSQGGGTGELFF

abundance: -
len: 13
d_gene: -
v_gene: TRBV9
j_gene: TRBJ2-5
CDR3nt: TGTGCCAGCAGCGCGTACGGGCAAGAGACCCAGTACTTC
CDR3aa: CASSAYGQETQYF

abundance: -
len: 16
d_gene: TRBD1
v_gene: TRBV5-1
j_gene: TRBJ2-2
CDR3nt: TGCGCCAGCAGCTTGGCCGTATCCAGGGGGACCGGGGAGCTGTTTTTT
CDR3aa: CASSLAVSRGTGELFF

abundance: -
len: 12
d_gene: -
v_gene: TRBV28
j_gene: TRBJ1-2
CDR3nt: TGTGCCAGCAGTCTCAGGGACTATGGCTACACCTTC
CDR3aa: CASSLRDYGYTF

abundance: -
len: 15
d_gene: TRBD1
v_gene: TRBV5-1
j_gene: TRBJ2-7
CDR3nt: TGCGCCAGCAGCGAGGGGACAGGGGCCTCCTACGAGCAGTACTTC
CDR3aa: CASSEGTGASYEQYF